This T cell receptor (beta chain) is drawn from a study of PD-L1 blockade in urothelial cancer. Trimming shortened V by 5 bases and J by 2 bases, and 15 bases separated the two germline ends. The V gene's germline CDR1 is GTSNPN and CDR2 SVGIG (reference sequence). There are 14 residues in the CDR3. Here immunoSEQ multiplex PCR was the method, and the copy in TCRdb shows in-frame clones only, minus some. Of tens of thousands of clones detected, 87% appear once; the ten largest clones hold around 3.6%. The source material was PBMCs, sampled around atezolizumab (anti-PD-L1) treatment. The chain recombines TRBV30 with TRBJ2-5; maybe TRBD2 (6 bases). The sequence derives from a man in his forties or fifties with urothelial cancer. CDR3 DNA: TGTGCCTGGGACGACTCTGCGGGACAAGAGACCCAGTACTTC. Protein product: CAWDDSAGQETQYF.